A single T cell receptor (beta chain) is shown here with its context. Its antigen is unknown. The data were obtained in a study of cytomegalovirus exposure and HLA in healthy donors. Study-wide points: No immune exposure information besides CMV serostatus was available. Researchers counted roughly 150 TCR beta chains as cytomegalovirus-associated.

The PCR ran on 60 Vbeta and 13 Jbeta primers. The repertoire was sequenced with immunoSEQ multiplex PCR; TCRdb's copy has only in-frame clones and lacks some. The data show approximately 210,000 clones, around nine tenths seen once. This receptor was identified in a young woman in good health and CMV-seronegative. Sequenced: PBMCs.

The CDR3 here is CASSEGQSTGELFF. The CDR3 nucleotides are TGCGCCAGCAGCGAAGGACAAAGCACCGGGGAGCTGTTTTTT. J is TRBJ2-2 and V is TRBV5-1; weak D call: TRBD1 (5 bases). This CDR3 is 14 amino acids long. Trimming shortened V by 4 bases and J by 4 bases, and 11 bases separated the two germline ends. Germline V lookup: CDR1 SGHRS, CDR2 YFSETQ.